Sequencing of this TCR beta chain was carried out in a study of T cells in localized non-small cell lung cancer. Sequencing was performed with immunoSEQ multiplex PCR; in TCRdb, only in-frame clones are kept and a portion is missing. The data contain about 41,000 clones, 88% of them singletons. Sequencing was performed on peripheral blood, taken before any cancer treatment. This clonotype was obtained from a female donor over 55 with stage I squamous cell lung carcinoma.

The CDR3 sequence is CASSALLAEQFF. The CDR3 bases are TGTGCCAGCAGTGCCCTACTGGCCGAGCAGTTCTTC. V gene TRBV2 combines with J gene TRBJ2-1; D not resolved. From germline, CDR1 is SNHLY and CDR2 FYNNEI. V was clipped by 4 bases and J by 10 bases, with 11 bases between them. This CDR3 is 12 amino acids long.